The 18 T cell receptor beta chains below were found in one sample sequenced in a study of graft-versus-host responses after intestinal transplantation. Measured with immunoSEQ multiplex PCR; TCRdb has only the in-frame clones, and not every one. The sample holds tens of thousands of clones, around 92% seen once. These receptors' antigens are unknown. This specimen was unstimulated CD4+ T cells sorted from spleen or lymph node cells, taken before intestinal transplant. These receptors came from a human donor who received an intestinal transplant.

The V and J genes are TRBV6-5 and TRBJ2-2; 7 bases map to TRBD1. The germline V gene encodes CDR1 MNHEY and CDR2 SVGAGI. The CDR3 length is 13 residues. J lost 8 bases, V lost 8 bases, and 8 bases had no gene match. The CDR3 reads CASSDRPGGELFF. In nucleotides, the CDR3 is TGTGCCAGCTCGGACAGGCCAGGAGGGGAGCTGTTTTTT.

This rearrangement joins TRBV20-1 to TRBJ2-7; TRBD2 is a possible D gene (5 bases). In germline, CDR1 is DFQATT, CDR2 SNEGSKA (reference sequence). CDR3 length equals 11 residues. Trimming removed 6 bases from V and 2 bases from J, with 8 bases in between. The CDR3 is CSASTTYEQYF. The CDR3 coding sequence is TGCAGTGCCTCGACTACCTACGAGCAGTACTTC.

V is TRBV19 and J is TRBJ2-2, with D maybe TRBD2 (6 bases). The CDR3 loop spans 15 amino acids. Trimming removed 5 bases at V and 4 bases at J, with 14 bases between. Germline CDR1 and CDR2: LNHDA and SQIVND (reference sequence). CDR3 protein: CASSARGTLTGELFF. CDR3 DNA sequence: TGTGCCAGTAGTGCGCGGGGCACGCTCACCGGGGAGCTGTTTTTT. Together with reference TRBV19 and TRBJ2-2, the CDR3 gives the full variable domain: DGGITQSPKYLFRKEGQNVTLSCEQNLNHDAMYWYRQDPGQGLRLIYYSQIVNDFQKGDIAEGYSVSREKKESFPLTVTSAQKNPTAFYLCASSARGTLTGELFFGEGSRLTVL.

CDR3 nucleotide sequence: TGCGCCAGCAGCTTGACAGCAAACTCCTACGAGCAGTACTTC. Translated, it gives CASSLTANSYEQYF. J is TRBJ2-7 and V is TRBV5-1; D gene uncertain. V was trimmed by 1 base and J by 0 bases, leaving 8 bases between them. This CDR3 spans 14 amino acids. The germline gives CDR1 SGHRS, CDR2 YFSETQ.

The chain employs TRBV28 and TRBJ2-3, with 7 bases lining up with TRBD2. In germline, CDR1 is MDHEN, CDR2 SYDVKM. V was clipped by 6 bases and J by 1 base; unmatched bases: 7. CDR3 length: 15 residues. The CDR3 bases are TGTGCCAGCAGCACTAGCGCTAGAGGCACAGATACGCAGTATTTT. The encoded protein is CASSTSARGTDTQYF.

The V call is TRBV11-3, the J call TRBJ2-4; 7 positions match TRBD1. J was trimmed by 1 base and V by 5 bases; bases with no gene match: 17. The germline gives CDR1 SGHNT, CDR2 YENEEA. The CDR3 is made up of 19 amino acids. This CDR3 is CASSPLVWGQSKAKNIQYF. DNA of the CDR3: TGTGCCAGCAGCCCCCTGGTGTGGGGACAGAGCAAGGCCAAAAACATTCAGTACTTC.

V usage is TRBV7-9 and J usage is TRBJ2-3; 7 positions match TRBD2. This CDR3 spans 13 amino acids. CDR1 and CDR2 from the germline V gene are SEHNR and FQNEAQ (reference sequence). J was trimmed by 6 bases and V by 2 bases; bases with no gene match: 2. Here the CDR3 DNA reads TGTGCCAGCAGCTTAAGGGGAGGGGATACGCAGTATTTT. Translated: CASSLRGGDTQYF.

CDR3 sequence: CASSLRSGTGMNTEAFF. CDR3 sequence (DNA): TGTGCCAGCAGCTTGAGGAGTGGGACAGGGATGAACACTGAAGCTTTCTTT. The chain has TRBV5-6 and TRBJ1-1, with 9 bases matching TRBD1. This CDR3 has 17 amino acids. Per the germline V gene, CDR1 is SGHDT and CDR2 is YYEEEE. J gave up 0 bases and V 1 base, and 7 bases lay outside the gene matches.

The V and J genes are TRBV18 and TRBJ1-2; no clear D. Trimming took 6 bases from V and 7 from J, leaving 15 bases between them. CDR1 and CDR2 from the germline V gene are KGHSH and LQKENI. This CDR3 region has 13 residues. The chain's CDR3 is CASSSGEKVGYTF. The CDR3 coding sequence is TGTGCCAGCTCTTCAGGCGAGAAGGTTGGCTACACCTTC.

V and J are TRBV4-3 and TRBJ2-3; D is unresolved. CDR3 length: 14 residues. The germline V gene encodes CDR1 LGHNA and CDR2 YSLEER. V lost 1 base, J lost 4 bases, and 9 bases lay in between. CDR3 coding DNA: TGCGCCAGCAGCCAAGGAGCGTTCCCAGATACGCAGTATTTT. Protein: CASSQGAFPDTQYF.

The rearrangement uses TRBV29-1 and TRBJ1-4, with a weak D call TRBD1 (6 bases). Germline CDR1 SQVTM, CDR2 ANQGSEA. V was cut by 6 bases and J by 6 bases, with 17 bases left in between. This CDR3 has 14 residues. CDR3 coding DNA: TGCAGCGTACGCTTACAGGGTGACGATGAAAAACTGTTTTTT. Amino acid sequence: CSVRLQGDDEKLFF. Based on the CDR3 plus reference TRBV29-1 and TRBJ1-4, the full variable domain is SAVISQKPSRDICQRGTSLTIQCQVDSQVTMMFWYRQQPGQSLTLIATANQGSEATYESGFVIDKFPISRPNLTFSTLTVSNMSPEDSSIYLCSVRLQGDDEKLFFGSGTQLSVL.

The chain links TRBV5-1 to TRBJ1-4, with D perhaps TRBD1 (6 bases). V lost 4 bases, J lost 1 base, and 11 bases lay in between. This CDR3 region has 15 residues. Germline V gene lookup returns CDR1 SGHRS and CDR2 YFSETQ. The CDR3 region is CASSRNRVTNEKLFF. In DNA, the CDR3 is TGCGCCAGCAGCAGGAACAGGGTAACTAATGAAAAACTGTTTTTT.

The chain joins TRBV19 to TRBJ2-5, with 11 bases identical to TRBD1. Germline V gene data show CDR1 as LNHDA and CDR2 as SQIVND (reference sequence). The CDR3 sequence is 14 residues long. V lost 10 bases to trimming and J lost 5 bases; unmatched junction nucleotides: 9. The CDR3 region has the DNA TGTGCCACCTCGGACAGGGGGCACGACGAGACCCAGTACTTC. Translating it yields CATSDRGHDETQYF.

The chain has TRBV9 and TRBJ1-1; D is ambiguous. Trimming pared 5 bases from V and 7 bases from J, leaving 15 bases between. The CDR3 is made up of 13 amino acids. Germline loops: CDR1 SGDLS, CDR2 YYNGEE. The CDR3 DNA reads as TGTGCCAGCAGGCGGGAGCGGGGTGATGAAGCTTTCTTT. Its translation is CASRRERGDEAFF.

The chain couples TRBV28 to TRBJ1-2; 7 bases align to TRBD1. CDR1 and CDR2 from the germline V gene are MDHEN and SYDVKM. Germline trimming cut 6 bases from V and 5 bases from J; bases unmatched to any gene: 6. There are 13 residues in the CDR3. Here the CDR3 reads CASSLDRLYGYTF. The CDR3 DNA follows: TGTGCCAGCAGCCTGGACAGGTTATATGGCTACACCTTC.

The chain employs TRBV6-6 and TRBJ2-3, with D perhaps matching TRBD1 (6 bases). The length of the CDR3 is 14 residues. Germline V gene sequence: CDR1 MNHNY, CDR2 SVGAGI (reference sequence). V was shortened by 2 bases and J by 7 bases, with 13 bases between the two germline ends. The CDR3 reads CASSYEGTQNTQYF. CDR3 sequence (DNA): TGTGCCAGCAGTTACGAGGGGACACAAAATACGCAGTATTTT.

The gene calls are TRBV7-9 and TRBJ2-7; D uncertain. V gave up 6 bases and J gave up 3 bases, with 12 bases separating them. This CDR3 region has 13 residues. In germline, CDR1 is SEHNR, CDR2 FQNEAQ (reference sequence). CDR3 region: CASSYDTDYEQYF. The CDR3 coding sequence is TGTGCCAGCAGTTACGACACTGACTACGAGCAGTACTTC.

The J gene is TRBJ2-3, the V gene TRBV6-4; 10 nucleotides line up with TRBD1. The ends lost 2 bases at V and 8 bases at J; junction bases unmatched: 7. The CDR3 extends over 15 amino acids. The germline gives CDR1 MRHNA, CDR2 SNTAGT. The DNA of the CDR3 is TGTGCCAGCAGTGACACGACAGGGGGCGGGAGTACGCAGTATTTT. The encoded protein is CASSDTTGGGSTQYF.